One and the same sample provided the 17 T cell receptor beta chains below, sequenced in a study of graft-versus-host responses after intestinal transplantation. Libraries were prepared by immunoSEQ multiplex PCR; TCRdb keeps only in-frame clonotypes and omits some of them. This table holds about 150,000 clones, about 93% found once. These TCRs' antigens remain unknown. The sample consisted of unstimulated CD4+ T cells sorted from spleen or lymph node cells, taken before intestinal transplant. Every receptor here comes from a human donor who received an intestinal transplant.

The rearrangement links TRBV18 to TRBJ2-3; 9 bases agree with TRBD2. Germline values: CDR1 KGHSH, CDR2 LQKENI. CDR3 length: 14 amino acids. The V segment lost 0 bases and the J segment 6 bases; nucleotides outside the gene matches: 1. In DNA, the CDR3 is TGTGCCAGCTCACCACCGGCGGGAGGGGATACGCAGTATTTT. This encodes CASSPPAGGDTQYF.

The J gene is TRBJ2-5, the V gene TRBV29-1; maybe TRBD2 (7 bases). The length of the CDR3 is 14 residues. In germline, CDR1 is SQVTM, CDR2 ANQGSEA. Trimming shortened V by 8 bases and J by 5 bases, and 21 bases separated the two germline ends. CDR3 residues: CSSGEGGPVETQYF. CDR3 in DNA: TGCAGCTCAGGGGAGGGAGGGCCGGTCGAGACCCAGTACTTC.

The chain uses TRBV7-9 and TRBJ1-3; perhaps TRBD1 as D (6 bases). V lost 4 bases and J 7 bases, leaving 14 bases between the germline ends. The CDR3 spans 14 residues. The germline V gene encodes CDR1 SEHNR and CDR2 FQNEAQ (reference sequence). The CDR3 protein is CASSSPQGKNTIYF. The CDR3, as DNA: TGTGCCAGCAGCTCCCCCCAGGGGAAGAACACCATATATTTT.

The chain uses TRBV19 and TRBJ1-5; TRBD1 might be the D (5 bases). The CDR3 is made up of 15 amino acids. Germline CDR1 LNHDA, CDR2 SQIVND (reference sequence). V gave up 7 bases and J gave up 2 bases, with 15 bases separating them. Here the CDR3 DNA reads TGTGCCAGTATACTGGGGACTCAAGGCAATCAGCCCCAGCATTTT. This sequence encodes CASILGTQGNQPQHF.

In its sample, this clone was seen once. This chain uses TRBV27 with TRBJ1-4; no definite D call. Between the trimmed V and J ends, which lost 1 base and 7 bases, there was a span of 13 bases. CDR3 length: 15 amino acids. Germline V CDR1 and CDR2: MNHEY, SMNVEV (reference sequence). The CDR3 bases are TGTGCCAGCAGTTTATTAGGACCAATCGGTGAAAAACTGTTTTTT. Amino acid sequence: CASSLLGPIGEKLFF.

The V and J genes are TRBV19 and TRBJ2-5; possibly TRBD2 for D (6 bases). CDR1 and CDR2 from the germline V gene are LNHDA and SQIVND (reference sequence). The ends were cut back, 5 bases at V and 5 bases at J, with 12 bases in the middle. The CDR3 has 13 residues. DNA of the CDR3: TGTGCCAGTAGTCTCGGGAGTAGGGAGACCCAGTACTTC. Protein sequence: CASSLGSRETQYF.

The rearrangement links TRBV15 to TRBJ1-5, with D perhaps TRBD1 (5 bases). V shed 0 bases and J shed 0 bases, with 9 bases lying between them. The CDR3 is 16 residues long. Germline loops: CDR1 LNHNV, CDR2 YYDKDF (reference sequence). This CDR3 reads CATSRERGGSNQPQHF. The CDR3 coding sequence is TGTGCCACCAGCAGAGAGAGGGGTGGTAGCAATCAGCCCCAGCATTTT.

V and J are TRBV11-3 and TRBJ2-7; TRBD2 aligns across 9 bases. The junction had 4 bases not matched to a gene; V was cut back by 3 bases and J by 4 bases. Germline-derived CDR1 and CDR2 are SGHNT and YENEEA. The CDR3 spans 14 residues. The CDR3 nucleotides read TGTGCCAGCAGCTTCGGTAGCGGGAGTTACGAGCAGTACTTC. This gives the protein CASSFGSGSYEQYF.

CDR3 amino acids: CASSKNRGQDGYTF. The CDR3 DNA reads as TGTGCCAGCAGCAAGAACAGGGGGCAGGATGGCTACACCTTC. J is TRBJ1-2 and V is TRBV2; 9 nucleotides agree with TRBD1. Germline-derived CDR1 and CDR2 are SNHLY and FYNNEI. The V gene end was trimmed by 6 bases and the J gene end by 6 bases; junction bases not matched to a gene: 8. The CDR3 covers 14 residues.

The rearrangement joins TRBV5-1 to TRBJ2-5; 14 nucleotides match TRBD2. The germline V gene has CDR1 SGHRS and CDR2 YFSETQ. After removal of 4 bases from V and 5 bases from J, the junction contained 7 bases not matched to a gene. CDR3 length equals 16 residues. Here the CDR3 DNA reads TGCGCCAGCAGCCCGACTAGCGGGAGGGCCGGGGAGACCCAGTACTTC. It specifies CASSPTSGRAGETQYF.

The J gene is TRBJ2-7, the V gene TRBV10-3, with D possibly matching TRBD2 (6 bases). Trimming took 9 bases from V and 5 from J, leaving 20 bases between them. Germline V gene sequence: CDR1 ENHRY, CDR2 SYGVKD. The CDR3 is 14 residues long. The CDR3 DNA is TGTGCCATAAAATCGGGAGAGGGTGACCACGAGCAGTACTTC. Amino acids: CAIKSGEGDHEQYF.

Here the CDR3 DNA reads TGTGCCAGCAGGGGGGCAGCTAACTATGGCTACACCTTC. It translates to CASRGAANYGYTF. The rearrangement links TRBV6-1 to TRBJ1-2, with D perhaps TRBD1 (6 bases). The V gene lost 6 bases and the J gene lost 0 bases, with 8 bases spanning the gap. Germline loops: CDR1 MNHNS, CDR2 SASEGT. The CDR3 consists of 13 residues.

The chain links TRBV2 to TRBJ2-7, with D possibly being TRBD1 (6 bases). This CDR3 region has 15 residues. V lost 6 bases and J 4 bases, leaving 19 bases between the germline ends. CDR1 is SNHLY, CDR2 FYNNEI, per germline. CDR3: CASRGAEDVQYEQYF. CDR3 sequence (DNA): TGTGCCAGCAGGGGGGCGGAGGATGTTCAATACGAGCAGTACTTC.

J is TRBJ2-5 and V is TRBV5-1; 13 bases agree with TRBD2. V shed 1 base and J 2 bases; nucleotides not matched to a gene: 8. Germline CDR1 SGHRS, CDR2 YFSETQ. This CDR3 is built from 18 residues. The CDR3 spells CASSLRGTSGTLQETQYF. CDR3 in DNA: TGCGCCAGCAGCTTGCGAGGGACTAGCGGGACGTTGCAAGAGACCCAGTACTTC.

This chain connects TRBV7-6 to TRBJ2-1; 8 nucleotides align to TRBD2. Trimming cost V 1 base and J 2 bases; bases outside gene matches: 1. CDR1 SGHVS and CDR2 FNYEAQ come from the germline V gene. CDR3 size: 15 residues. The chain's CDR3 is CASSLVSGAYNEQFF. CDR3 DNA: TGTGCCAGCAGCTTAGTTAGCGGGGCCTACAATGAGCAGTTCTTC.

This chain uses TRBV4-1 with TRBJ2-7, with 14 bases fitting TRBD2. The CDR3 has 17 amino acids. Germline CDR1 reads MGHRA; CDR2 reads YSYEKL. V lost 4 bases and J lost 1; bases outside the gene matches: 6. The CDR3 sequence is CASSPRLAGGVSYEQYF. In nucleotides, the CDR3 is TGCGCCAGCAGCCCTCGACTAGCGGGAGGGGTTTCCTACGAGCAGTACTTC.

CDR3 protein: CASSERALGTDTQYF. For the CDR3, the DNA is TGTGCCAGCAGTGAACGAGCTCTCGGCACAGATACGCAGTATTTT. This rearrangement joins TRBV6-1 to TRBJ2-3, with D unclear. The CDR3 runs to 15 residues. Trimming shortened V by 2 bases and J by 1 base, and 10 bases separated the two germline ends. In germline, CDR1 is MNHNS, CDR2 SASEGT.